Sequencing of this TCR beta chain was carried out in a study of human T cells and chemical hapten exposure. Study-wide context: Minor pooled library volume differences mainly drove per-sample TCR yield variation.

Notes on this clonotype: What it binds is not known.

Original data processing: Sample-level TCR yields exhibited a median of 95,638, with a range of about 20,000 to 750,000. TCRdb re-called the 5' RACE reads with MiXCR, one entry per CDR3 protein. TCRdb's processing, not the authors', yielded these V and J calls. The sample consists of roughly 120,000 distinct CDR3 sequences, more than 15% of them appearing once. V was trimmed by 5 bases and J by 4 bases, leaving 23 bases between them. The CDR3 totals 17 residues. The germline CDR1 and CDR2 sequences are MNHEY and SVGAGI. Study-level findings and limits: TCRs exceeding a frequency of 1 in 1000 stayed unchanged under DPC sensitization.

Unseparated into fractions, whole blood served as the source from which total RNA was extracted. The genes are TRBV6-5 and TRBJ1-2; the D gene is possibly TRBD1 (5 bases). The clonotype originates from a human donor in good health. In nucleotides, the CDR3 is TGTGCCAGCAGTCGAAGCTTAACCGGGGCTAACACCTATGGCTACACCTTC. It specifies CASSRSLTGANTYGYTF.